The source of this TCR beta chain is a study of blood T cell repertoires in COVID-19. Study information: COVID-19 samples, acute and convalescent, were from the United States, Italy and Spain. PBMCs, B-cell-depleted T cells, or T cells were the source of the cDNA or gDNA that made up the material.

Original analysis: It was from reference gene primer amplification that nucleated cell counts were estimated. This table comes from immunoSEQ multiplex PCR, and its TCRdb copy is limited to in-frame clones, with some not included. That table is the source of V, J and clone size, and D and trimming were worked out from the DNA. This sample carries about 64,000 clones, 88% of them seen once, and the ten largest clones take over 9.5%. Cohort 3 recovery required two negative PCRs, clearance, or symptom resolution. The CDR3 has 18 amino acids. V was clipped by 5 bases and J by 7 bases; unmatched bases: 19. Germline CDR1 is MNHEY and CDR2 is SMNVEV (reference sequence).

The sample was PBMCs or T cells enriched from blood (not recorded which). This clonotype originated in a woman in her 40s who had recovered from COVID-19. This chain links TRBV27 with TRBJ2-7, with 11 bases lining up with TRBD1. This chain's CDR3 is CASSPGQGETASFVEQYF. The CDR3 DNA is TGTGCCAGCAGTCCGGGACAGGGGGAAACCGCGTCCTTTGTAGAGCAGTACTTC.